Below, 15 T cell receptor beta chains from the same sample are listed, as sequenced in a study of shared clonotypes between healthy human individuals. Only in-frame clones appear in the TCRdb table, and some are missing; sequencing was by immunoSEQ multiplex PCR. The table lists 1,400,000 or so clones, about 98.5% of them singletons. Sample: naive CD4+ T cells sorted from blood. Subset of the sample: CD45RA+ positively selected. Every receptor here comes from a man aged 25-40 years in good health.

The chain is built from TRBV4-3 and TRBJ2-6; D perhaps matches TRBD1 (5 bases). The CDR3 loop spans 15 amino acids. Germline V gives CDR1 LGHNA, CDR2 YSLEER. Between the trimmed V and J ends, which lost 1 base and 4 bases, there was a span of 8 bases. The chain's CDR3 is CASSQAGSGANVLTF. The CDR3 DNA is TGCGCCAGCAGCCAAGCAGGGTCAGGGGCCAACGTCCTGACTTTC.

V gene TRBV19 combines with J gene TRBJ1-2, with 7 bases lining up with TRBD1. The germline V gene has CDR1 LNHDA and CDR2 SQIVND (reference sequence). Trimming took 9 bases from V and 2 from J; bases not matched to a gene: 12. This CDR3 region has 15 residues. The CDR3 here is CASNTPGQPNYGYTF. CDR3 nucleotide sequence: TGTGCCAGCAATACACCGGGACAGCCAAACTATGGCTACACCTTC.

This chain connects TRBV30 to TRBJ2-1, with D perhaps TRBD1 (6 bases). Germline CDR1 reads GTSNPN; CDR2 reads SVGIG (reference sequence). The CDR3 totals 16 residues. V lost 0 bases and J 7 bases, leaving 19 bases between the germline ends. CDR3 residues: CAWSVQGPLVLNEQFF. The CDR3 nucleotides read TGTGCCTGGAGTGTACAGGGACCTTTGGTCCTAAATGAGCAGTTCTTC.

The chain employs TRBV27 and TRBJ2-6; 9 bases fit TRBD1. CDR1 and CDR2 (germline): MNHEY, SMNVEV (reference sequence). There are 19 residues in the CDR3. V lost 5 bases to trimming and J lost 0 bases; unmatched junction nucleotides: 11. The DNA of the CDR3 is TGTGCCAGCAGTGCACCCGGGACAGGGCTTCACTCTGGGGCCAACGTCCTGACTTTC. It translates to CASSAPGTGLHSGANVLTF.

The chain joins TRBV7-8 to TRBJ1-4, with 8 bases aligning to TRBD1. Germline lookup yields CDR1 SGHVS and CDR2 FQNEAQ. The CDR3 length is 15 residues. V was clipped by 1 base and J by 8 bases; unmatched bases: 6. In DNA, the CDR3 is TGTGCCAGCAGCTTAGGACAGGGGCAAACCGAAAAACTGTTTTTT. It translates to CASSLGQGQTEKLFF.

The chain employs TRBV18 and TRBJ2-2, with 10 positions matching TRBD1. Trimming cost V 3 bases and J 2 bases; bases outside gene matches: 9. The CDR3 covers 18 residues. The germline V gene encodes CDR1 KGHSH and CDR2 LQKENI. Here the CDR3 DNA reads TGTGCCAGCTCACCGAAAACGACAGGGGGCACCAACACCGGGGAGCTGTTTTTT. Residues: CASSPKTTGGTNTGELFF.

This clone was counted a single time. The chain combines TRBV15 with TRBJ2-3, with D unresolved. V was shortened by 0 bases and J by 10 bases, with 5 bases between the two germline ends. The CDR3 runs 11 residues. Germline CDR1 LNHNV, CDR2 YYDKDF (reference sequence). CDR3 protein: CATSRDSAQYF. The CDR3, as DNA: TGTGCCACCAGCAGAGATAGTGCGCAGTATTTT.

The CDR3: CASSVLLGQGRSGANVLTF. The CDR3 DNA follows: TGTGCCAGCAGCGTACTTTTGGGACAGGGCCGCTCTGGGGCCAACGTCCTGACTTTC. The chain recombines TRBV9 with TRBJ2-6; 9 bases map to TRBD1. CDR1 and CDR2 (germline): SGDLS, YYNGEE. Trimming took 1 base from V and 0 from J; bases not matched to a gene: 8. The CDR3 length is 19 residues.

The chain has TRBV6-6 and TRBJ2-6; D gene ambiguous. The CDR3 covers 15 residues. Trimming took off 0 bases at V and 2 bases at J, with 5 bases between the two ends. Germline lookup yields CDR1 MNHNY and CDR2 SVGAGI (reference sequence). CDR3 in DNA: TGTGCCAGCAGTTACTCCCCTACTGGGGCCAACGTCCTGACTTTC. Protein: CASSYSPTGANVLTF.

CDR3 in amino acids: CASSPGGGDGNEQFF. As DNA, the CDR3 is TGTGCCAGCAGCCCCGGGGGGGGAGACGGGAATGAGCAGTTCTTC. This chain connects TRBV5-4 to TRBJ2-1; 8 bases agree with TRBD2. The germline gives CDR1 SGHNT, CDR2 YYREEE (reference sequence). J was trimmed by 7 bases and V by 4 bases; bases with no gene match: 10. The CDR3 consists of 15 residues.

J is TRBJ2-6 and V is TRBV30, with 8 bases fitting TRBD1. The V and J ends lost 5 bases and 1 base, in that order; junction bases with no gene match: 1. The CDR3 sequence is 14 residues long. Per germline, CDR1 GTSNPN and CDR2 SVGIG (reference sequence). Here the CDR3 reads CAWGDRSGANVLTF. The DNA of the CDR3 is TGTGCCTGGGGGGACAGGTCTGGGGCCAACGTCCTGACTTTC.

J is TRBJ2-2 and V is TRBV15, with 8 nucleotides matching TRBD2. This CDR3 has 16 residues. After removal of 1 base from V and 5 bases from J, the junction contained 6 bases not matched to a gene. Germline V CDR1 and CDR2: LNHNV, YYDKDF (reference sequence). The CDR3 DNA sequence: TGTGCCACCAGCAGAGTGAGCGGGAGAGGAACCGGGGAGCTGTTTTTT. Translation: CATSRVSGRGTGELFF. Together with reference TRBV15 and TRBJ2-2, the CDR3 gives the full variable domain: DAMVIQNPRYQVTQFGKPVTLSCSQTLNHNVMYWYQQKSSQAPKLLFHYYDKDFNNEADTPDNFQSRRPNTSFCFLDIRSPGLGDTAMYLCATSRVSGRGTGELFFGEGSRLTVL.

This clone was recorded once. This chain joins TRBV28 and TRBJ2-7, with a possible D match to TRBD1 (7 bases). The CDR3 is made up of 14 amino acids. Germline values: CDR1 MDHEN, CDR2 SYDVKM. Trimming cost V 8 bases and J 1 base, with 15 bases left between them. CDR3 amino acids: CASGTAGGSYEQYF. Here the CDR3 DNA reads TGTGCCAGCGGGACGGCAGGGGGGTCCTACGAGCAGTACTTC.

The V gene is TRBV7-8, the J gene TRBJ1-1; D not resolved. CDR1 SGHVS and CDR2 FQNEAQ come from the germline V gene. This CDR3 has 16 amino acids. V shed 5 bases and J shed 6 bases, with 22 bases lying between them. For the CDR3, the DNA is TGTGCCAGCAGCGACACGGGCAGACGGAGAAGGTCTGAAGCTTTCTTT. Translating it yields CASSDTGRRRRSEAFF.

The V and J genes are TRBV27 and TRBJ2-1, with unresolved D. Trimming removed 5 bases at V and 1 base at J, with 12 bases between. Germline V gene sequence: CDR1 MNHEY, CDR2 SMNVEV (reference sequence). The CDR3 is made up of 15 amino acids. CDR3 sequence reads: CASSKVRPSYNEQFF. The CDR3, as DNA: TGTGCCAGCAGTAAAGTAAGGCCTTCCTACAATGAGCAGTTCTTC.